This is a list of T cell receptor beta chains from one sample in a study of shared clonotypes between healthy human individuals. Sequencing used immunoSEQ multiplex PCR; TCRdb keeps in-frame clones, though not all of them. In the table there are approximately 1.4 million clones, 95% to 99% of which are singletons. The specimen was naive CD4+ T cells sorted from blood. Receptors were obtained from a young man in good health. CDR3s include the opening cysteine and the closing phenylalanine or tryptophan.

J gene	V gene	CDR3 protein
TRBJ2-2	TRBV4-1	CASSQGPDGATELFF
TRBJ1-3	TRBV28	CASSEAGGGNTIYF
TRBJ2-5	TRBV19	CASGSGWETQYF
TRBJ1-2	TRBV28	CASSSRDYTF
TRBJ2-5	TRBV30	CAWSDRVGTQYF
TRBJ2-7	TRBV15	CATSRAQVHEQYF
TRBJ2-1	TRBV2	CASLTAEYNEQFF
TRBJ1-2	TRBV18	CASSPSARPTNYGYTF
TRBJ2-1	TRBV27	CASSLLIWGGSTDEQFF
TRBJ2-7	TRBV5-4	CASSIMKSGGYEQYF
TRBJ2-1	TRBV18	CASSPNTEVHEQFF
TRBJ2-5	TRBV10-3	CAISESRDLLAEETQYF
TRBJ2-7	TRBV7-8	CASSQNPHRGRHYEQYF
TRBJ2-3	TRBV7-3	CASRRDRFSTDTQYF
TRBJ1-2	TRBV7-2	CASSQKAGGRGYTF
TRBJ2-7	TRBV30	CAWGGGRGASEQYF
TRBJ1-1	TRBV5-4	CASSLDRVRMNTEAFF
TRBJ2-3	TRBV10-3	CAITQTSGSTDTQYF
TRBJ1-2	TRBV20-1	CSATLGGGYTF
TRBJ2-5	TRBV5-1	CASSLAPLRETQYF
TRBJ2-3	TRBV18	CASSPLETSGRPDTQYF
TRBJ2-7	TRBV30	CAWSALYEQYF
TRBJ2-5	TRBV9	CASSPPGGPGETQYF
TRBJ2-7	TRBV7-2	CASSLEGFQYEQYF
TRBJ2-2	TRBV7-9	CASSLVSGIAGELFF
TRBJ2-2	TRBV28	CASSMVLAGVVGELFF
TRBJ1-2	TRBV7-2	CASSPRGRVGYGYTF
TRBJ2-1	TRBV5-5	CASSSPEGSNEQFF
TRBJ2-1	TRBV27	CASRGMTSGPYNEQFF
TRBJ2-6	TRBV6-6	CASRGPGLQANVLTF
TRBJ2-7	TRBV5-4	CASSPGEIGYEQYF
TRBJ2-1	TRBV18	CASSHGATGGSYNEQFF
TRBJ1-2	TRBV28	CASRPRLRQMYGYTF
TRBJ2-5	TRBV4-1	CASSQDWTSGLQETQYF
TRBJ2-1	TRBV15	CATSRVGLAENVYNEQFF
TRBJ2-7	TRBV5-1	CASSLVAGGFNEQYF
TRBJ2-1	TRBV19	CASSIRLGSYNEQFF
TRBJ1-5	TRBV6-5	CASSSRGQPQHF
TRBJ2-6	TRBV10-1	CASRRGMPSSGANVLTF
TRBJ2-5	TRBV12-2	CASRLASTGLETQYF
TRBJ2-3	TRBV30	CAWSLLTAGSTQYF
TRBJ2-2	TRBV27	CASSLSSSGSNTGELFF
TRBJ1-3	TRBV27	CASSPRPLNSGNTIYF
TRBJ2-7	TRBV5-6	CASSLLAGVLDEQYF
TRBJ2-3	TRBV2	CASREQGSTDTQYF
TRBJ2-1	TRBV6-6	CASSYSPGNEQFF
TRBJ2-7	TRBV2	CASSLRGERAYEQYF
TRBJ2-7	TRBV19	CASNLGPRRNEQYF
TRBJ1-2	TRBV5-4	CASSLAAGNYGYTF
TRBJ2-3	TRBV30	CAWSVGTTSTDTQYF
TRBJ1-2	TRBV11-2	CASSFGYGYTF
TRBJ1-2	TRBV7-2	CASNTMTVPGGGTF
TRBJ2-1	TRBV10-3	CAISESDRNYNEQFF
TRBJ1-1	TRBV28	CASTLGGQGNTEAFF
TRBJ1-1	TRBV7-3	CASSLVGRGAMNTEAFF